The T cell receptor (beta chain) described here comes from a study of blood T cell repertoires in COVID-19. Study at large: Cohort 3 donors were reported recovered after two negative PCRs, clearance, or symptom resolution.

Note on this clone: The same CDR3 can be traced to other DNA sequences in this sample.

This CDR3 spans 15 amino acids. Germline-derived CDR1 and CDR2 are SGHRS and YFSETQ. V dropped 2 bases and J dropped 0 bases, with 10 bases sitting between them. Across fewer than 25 US areas, participants ranged in age from 18 to 89 years. Measured with immunoSEQ multiplex PCR; TCRdb has only the in-frame clones, and not every one. The table has about 360,000 clones, around 87% seen once. This TCR was recovered from a man aged 35-49 years in a cohort exposed to, infected with or recovered from COVID-19 (not recorded which). The rearrangement uses TRBV5-1 and TRBJ2-3; D possibly corresponds to TRBD1 (5 bases). The sequenced sample was PBMCs or T cells enriched from blood (not recorded which). The CDR3 reads CASSFKGSSTDTQYF. The CDR3 DNA sequence: TGCGCCAGCAGCTTTAAGGGGTCGAGCACAGATACGCAGTATTTT.